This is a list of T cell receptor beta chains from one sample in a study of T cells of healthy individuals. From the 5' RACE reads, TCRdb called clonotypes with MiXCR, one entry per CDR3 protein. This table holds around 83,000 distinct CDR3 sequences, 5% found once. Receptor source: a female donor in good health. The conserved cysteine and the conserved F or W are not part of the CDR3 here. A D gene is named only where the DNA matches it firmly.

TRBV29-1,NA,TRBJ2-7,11,SGQGGNSYEQY
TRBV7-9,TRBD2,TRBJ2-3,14,ASLLGLAGGADTQY
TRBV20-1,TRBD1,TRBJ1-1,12,SARNPDRATEAF
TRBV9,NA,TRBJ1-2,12,ASSEDGANYGYT
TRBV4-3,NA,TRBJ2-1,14,ASSQDEAEPYNEQF
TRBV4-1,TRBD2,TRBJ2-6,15,ASSQGRSGSGANVLT
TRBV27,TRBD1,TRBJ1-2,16,ASRPTRGTGGVNYGYT
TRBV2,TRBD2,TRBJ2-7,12,ASRKREVMHEQY
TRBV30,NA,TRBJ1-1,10,AWSIEPHEAF
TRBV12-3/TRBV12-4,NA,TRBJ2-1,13,ASSLLGPAYNEQF
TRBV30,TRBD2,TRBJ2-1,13,AWSSGTSVGNEQF
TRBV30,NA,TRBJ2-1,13,AWSTRTFSSFRQF
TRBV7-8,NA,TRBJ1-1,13,ASSLHGGGGTEAF
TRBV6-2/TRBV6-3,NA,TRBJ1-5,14,ASSYEAGTYNQPQH
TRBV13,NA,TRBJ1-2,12,ASSLGLGGYGYT
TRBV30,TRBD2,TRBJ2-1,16,AWSGLFPGTRPTNEQF
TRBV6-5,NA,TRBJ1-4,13,ASSPRGPPNEKLF
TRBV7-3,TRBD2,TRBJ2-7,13,ASSPTSYGGYEQY
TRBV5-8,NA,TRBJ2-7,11,ASSQGGIYEQY
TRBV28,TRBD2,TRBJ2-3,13,ASSLGRVSTDTQY
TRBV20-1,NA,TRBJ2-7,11,SAYNTMGGEQY
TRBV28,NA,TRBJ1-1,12,ASSYSGGDTEAF
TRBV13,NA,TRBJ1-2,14,ASHSGTGTDNYGYT
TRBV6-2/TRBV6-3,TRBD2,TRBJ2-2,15,ASSYSELAGVTGELF
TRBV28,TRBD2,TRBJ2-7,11,ASKPGGLYEQY
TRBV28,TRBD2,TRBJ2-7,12,ASSAGSSGYEQY
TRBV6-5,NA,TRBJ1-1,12,ASSPDIWNTEAF
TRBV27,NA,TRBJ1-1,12,ASSEGRRNTEAF
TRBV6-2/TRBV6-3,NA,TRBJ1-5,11,ASGNRENQPQH
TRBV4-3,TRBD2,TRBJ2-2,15,ASSPGVVAGDPGELF
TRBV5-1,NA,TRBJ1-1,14,ASSLVWRGQDTEAF
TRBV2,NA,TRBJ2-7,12,ASRRTDSSYEQY
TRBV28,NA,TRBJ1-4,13,ASSFNRATNEKLF
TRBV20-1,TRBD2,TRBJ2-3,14,SARVLLAGTTDTQY
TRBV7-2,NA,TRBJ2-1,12,ASSLRGSINEQF
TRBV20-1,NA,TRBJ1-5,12,SATSGAMNQPQH
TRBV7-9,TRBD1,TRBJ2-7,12,ASSSRDRSFEQY
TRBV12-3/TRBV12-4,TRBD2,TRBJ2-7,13,ASSPRAGSLYEQY
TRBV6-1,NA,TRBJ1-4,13,ASPVWGPTNEKLF
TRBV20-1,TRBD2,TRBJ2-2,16,SARDVYLAGSNTGELF
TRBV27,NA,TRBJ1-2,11,ASSPAGSYGYT
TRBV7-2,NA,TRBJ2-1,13,ASSSSRLARNEQF
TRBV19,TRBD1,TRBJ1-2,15,ASSGWRRDRTQDGYT
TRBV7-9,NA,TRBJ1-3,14,ASSLGGGGSGNTIY
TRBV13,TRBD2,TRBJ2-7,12,ASRTSGRSYEQY
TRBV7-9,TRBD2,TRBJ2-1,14,ASSLPPAGTFNEQF
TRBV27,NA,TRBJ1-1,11,ASRVLLNTEAF